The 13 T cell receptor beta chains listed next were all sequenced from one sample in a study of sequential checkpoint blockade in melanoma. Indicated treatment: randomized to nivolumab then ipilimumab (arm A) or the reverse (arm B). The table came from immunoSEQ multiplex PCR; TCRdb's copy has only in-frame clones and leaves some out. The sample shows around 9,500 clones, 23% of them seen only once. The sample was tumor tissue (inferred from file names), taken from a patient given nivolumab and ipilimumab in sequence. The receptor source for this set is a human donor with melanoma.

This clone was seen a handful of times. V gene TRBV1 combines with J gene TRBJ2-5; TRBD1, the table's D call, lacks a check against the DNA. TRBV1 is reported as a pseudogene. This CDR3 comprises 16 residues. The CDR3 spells CASSQEGNRLQETQYF. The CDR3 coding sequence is TGCGCCAGCAGCCAAGAGGGTAACAGGCTCCAAGAGACCCAGTACTTC.

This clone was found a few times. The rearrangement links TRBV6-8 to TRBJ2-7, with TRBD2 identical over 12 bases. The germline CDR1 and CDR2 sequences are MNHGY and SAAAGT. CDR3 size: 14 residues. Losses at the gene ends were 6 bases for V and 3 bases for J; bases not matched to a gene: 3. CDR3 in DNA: TGTGCCAGCAGCTGGACTAGCGGGGTCTACGAGCAGTACTTC. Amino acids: CASSWTSGVYEQYF.

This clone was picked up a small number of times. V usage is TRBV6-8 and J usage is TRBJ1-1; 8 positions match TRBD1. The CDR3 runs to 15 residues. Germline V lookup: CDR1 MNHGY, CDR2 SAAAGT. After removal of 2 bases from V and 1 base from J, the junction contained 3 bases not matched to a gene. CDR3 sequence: CASSYTQGGNTEAFF. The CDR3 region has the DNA TGTGCCAGCAGTTACACACAGGGGGGGAACACTGAAGCTTTCTTT.

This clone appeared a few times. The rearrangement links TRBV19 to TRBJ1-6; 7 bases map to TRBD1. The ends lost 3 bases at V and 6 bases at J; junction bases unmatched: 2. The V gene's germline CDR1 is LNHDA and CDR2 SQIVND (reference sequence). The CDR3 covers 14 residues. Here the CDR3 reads CASSIGQANSPLHF. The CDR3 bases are TGTGCCAGTAGTATTGGACAGGCTAATTCACCCCTCCACTTT. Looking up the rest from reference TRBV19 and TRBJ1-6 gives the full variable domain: DGGITQSPKYLFRKEGQNVTLSCEQNLNHDAMYWYRQDPGQGLRLIYYSQIVNDFQKGDIAEGYSVSREKKESFPLTVTSAQKNPTAFYLCASSIGQANSPLHFGNGTRLTVT.

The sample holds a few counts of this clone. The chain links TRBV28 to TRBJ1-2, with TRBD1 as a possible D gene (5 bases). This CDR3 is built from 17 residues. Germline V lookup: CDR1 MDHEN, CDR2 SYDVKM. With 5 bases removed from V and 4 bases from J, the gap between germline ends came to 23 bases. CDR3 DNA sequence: TGTGCCAGCAGTCCCATCCCGGGACCCCTCTCGACCTATGGCTACACCTTC. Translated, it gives CASSPIPGPLSTYGYTF.

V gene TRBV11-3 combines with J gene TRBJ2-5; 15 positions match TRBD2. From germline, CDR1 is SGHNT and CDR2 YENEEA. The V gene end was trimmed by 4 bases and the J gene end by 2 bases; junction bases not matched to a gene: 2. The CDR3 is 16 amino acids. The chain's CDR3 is CASSSGLAGGQETQYF. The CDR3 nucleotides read TGTGCCAGCAGCTCGGGACTAGCGGGGGGACAAGAGACCCAGTACTTC.

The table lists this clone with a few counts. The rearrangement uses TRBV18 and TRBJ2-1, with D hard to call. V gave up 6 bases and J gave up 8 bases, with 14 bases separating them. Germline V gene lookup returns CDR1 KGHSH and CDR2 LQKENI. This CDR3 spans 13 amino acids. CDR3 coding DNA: TGTGCCAGCTCCCTCATTGGTCGGGATGAGCAGTTCTTC. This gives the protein CASSLIGRDEQFF. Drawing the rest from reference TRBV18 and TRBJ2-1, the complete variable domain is NAGVMQNPRHLVRRRGQEARLRCSPMKGHSHVYWYRQLPEEGLKFMVYLQKENIIDESGMPKERFSAEFPKEGPSILRIQQVVRGDSAAYFCASSLIGRDEQFFGPGTRLTVL.

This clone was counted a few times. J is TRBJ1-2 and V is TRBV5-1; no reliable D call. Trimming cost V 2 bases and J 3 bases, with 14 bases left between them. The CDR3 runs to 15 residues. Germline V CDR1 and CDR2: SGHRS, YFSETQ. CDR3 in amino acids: CASSLHGTLHYGYTF. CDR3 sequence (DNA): TGCGCCAGCAGCTTACACGGAACGCTGCACTATGGCTACACCTTC.

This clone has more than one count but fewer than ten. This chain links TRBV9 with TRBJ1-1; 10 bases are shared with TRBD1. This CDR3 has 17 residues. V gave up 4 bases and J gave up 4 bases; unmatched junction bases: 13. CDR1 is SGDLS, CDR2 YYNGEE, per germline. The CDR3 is CASSPAGTGALLTEAFF. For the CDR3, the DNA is TGTGCCAGCAGCCCCGCCGGGACAGGGGCCCTCCTCACTGAAGCTTTCTTT.

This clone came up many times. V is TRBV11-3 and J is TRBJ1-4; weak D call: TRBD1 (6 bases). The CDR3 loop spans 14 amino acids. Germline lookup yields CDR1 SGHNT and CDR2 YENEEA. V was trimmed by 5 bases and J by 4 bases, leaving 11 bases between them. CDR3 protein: CASSHGQLNEKLFF. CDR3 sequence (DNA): TGTGCCAGCAGCCACGGACAGCTTAATGAAAAACTGTTTTTT.

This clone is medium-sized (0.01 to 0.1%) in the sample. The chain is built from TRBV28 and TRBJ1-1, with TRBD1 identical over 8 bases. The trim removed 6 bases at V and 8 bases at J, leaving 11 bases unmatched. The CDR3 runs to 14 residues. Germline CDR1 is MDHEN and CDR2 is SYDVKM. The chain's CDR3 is CASSLTARGLEAFF. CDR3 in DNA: TGTGCCAGCAGCCTAACTGCCAGGGGGCTGGAAGCTTTCTTT.

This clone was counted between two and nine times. CDR3 bases: TGCAGCGTGACAAAGGGACGATACACCGGGGAGCTGTTTTTT. Translating gives CSVTKGRYTGELFF. V is TRBV29-1 and J is TRBJ2-2; D tentatively reads TRBD1 or TRBD2 (5 bases each). V dropped 6 bases and J dropped 3 bases, with 14 bases sitting between them. The CDR3 consists of 14 residues. From germline, CDR1 is SQVTM and CDR2 ANQGSEA.

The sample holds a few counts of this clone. Here the CDR3 DNA reads TGTGCCAGCAGTTTATGGCCCCTCGAGGGACCTCTGGAACATAATTCACCCCTCCACTTT. Translating it yields CASSLWPLEGPLEHNSPLHF. V and J are TRBV28 and TRBJ1-6; tentatively, D is TRBD1 (5 bases). Germline-derived CDR1 and CDR2 are MDHEN and SYDVKM. The germline V and J ends were trimmed by 0 bases and 5 bases, with 23 bases remaining between them. There are 20 residues in the CDR3.